A selection of T cell receptor beta chains follows, all from one sample in a study of shared clonotypes between healthy human individuals. Method: immunoSEQ multiplex PCR; TCRdb's copy keeps in-frame clones and lacks some. Of about 2.4 million clones listed, more than 85% are singletons. The specimen was naive CD4+ T cells from PBMCs. The origin of the receptors is a man in his late teens or twenties in good health. Some clones in this sample may be carry-over from other donors' samples. Both conserved end residues are part of each CDR3. The D gene is left open where the match is weak. Not all rows give a size; the values are once, few, many and, for expanded clones, a class.

D	J	V	size	CDR3	DNA
TRBD1	TRBJ1-2	TRBV19	once	CASSPGQPGYTF	TGTGCCAGTAGTCCGGGACAGCCCGGCTACACCTTC
-	TRBJ2-3	TRBV30	-	CAWSTGGADTQYF	TGTGCCTGGAGCACAGGGGGGGCAGATACGCAGTATTTT
TRBD2	TRBJ2-2	TRBV27	-	CASRRAGEAGELFF	TGTGCCAGCAGGCGTGCGGGAGAGGCCGGGGAGCTGTTTTTT
TRBD1	TRBJ1-4	TRBV18	-	CASSPKGQPMTATNEKLFF	TGTGCCAGCTCACCGAAGGGACAGCCCATGACAGCAACTAATGAAAAACTGTTTTTT
-	TRBJ1-1	TRBV5-4	once	CASRLGGDTEAFF	TGTGCCAGCAGGCTTGGGGGAGACACTGAAGCTTTCTTT
TRBD1	TRBJ1-1	TRBV11-3	-	CASSSGQGDTEAFF	TGTGCCAGCAGCTCAGGACAGGGGGACACTGAAGCTTTCTTT
TRBD1	TRBJ1-5	TRBV19	-	CASSILGTGGQPQHF	TGTGCCAGTAGTATTCTCGGGACAGGGGGTCAGCCCCAGCATTTT
-	TRBJ2-1	TRBV27	-	CASSPRMLSSYNEQFF	TGTGCCAGCAGTCCACGCATGTTGAGCTCCTACAATGAGCAGTTCTTC
-	TRBJ1-2	TRBV7-2	-	CATLNSGPANYGYTF	TGTGCCACCCTAAACTCCGGCCCGGCCAACTATGGCTACACCTTC
TRBD1	TRBJ1-5	TRBV7-3	-	CASSDRDGGNQPQHF	TGTGCCAGCAGCGACAGGGATGGTGGCAATCAGCCCCAGCATTTT
-	TRBJ1-1	TRBV5-1	-	CASSFRGPVNTEAFF	TGCGCCAGCAGCTTCCGGGGTCCCGTGAACACTGAAGCTTTCTTT
-	TRBJ2-1	TRBV28	-	CASKSGRYNEQFF	TGTGCCAGCAAGAGCGGTAGATACAATGAGCAGTTCTTC
TRBD1	TRBJ2-1	TRBV13	-	CASSLVNRGHEQFF	TGTGCCAGCAGCTTAGTTAACAGGGGTCATGAGCAGTTCTTC
-	TRBJ2-1	TRBV5-1	-	CASSLGDALDEQFF	TGCGCCAGCAGCTTGGGGGACGCCCTCGATGAGCAGTTCTTC
-	TRBJ2-3	TRBV7-2	-	CASRSRIGPRDTQYF	TGTGCCAGCAGGTCTAGAATTGGCCCGCGGGATACGCAGTATTTT
TRBD2	TRBJ2-1	TRBV9	-	CASSVGASGRYNEQFF	TGTGCCAGCAGCGTAGGGGCTAGCGGGAGATACAATGAGCAGTTCTTC
TRBD2	TRBJ2-1	TRBV19	-	CASSIWGSGKDEQFF	TGTGCCAGTAGTATCTGGGGTAGCGGGAAGGATGAGCAGTTCTTC
TRBD2	TRBJ2-3	TRBV10-3	-	CAISAEAGASDTQYF	TGTGCCATCAGCGCGGAAGCGGGGGCGTCAGATACGCAGTATTTT
-	TRBJ2-5	TRBV5-1	-	CASSLGPSQETQYF	TGCGCCAGCAGCTTGGGACCTAGCCAAGAGACCCAGTACTTC
-	TRBJ2-7	TRBV6-6	-	CASSYRTEAYEQYF	TGTGCCAGCAGTTACAGGACGGAAGCCTACGAGCAGTACTTC
-	TRBJ1-5	TRBV4-1	-	CASSPRTDSQPQHF	TGCGCCAGCAGCCCGAGGACAGACTCTCAGCCCCAGCATTTT
-	TRBJ2-7	TRBV29-1	-	CSAMRDAPGEQYF	TGCAGCGCCATGAGGGACGCGCCGGGCGAGCAGTACTTC
-	TRBJ1-1	TRBV29-1	few	CSATPQGSTEAFF	TGCAGCGCCACGCCCCAGGGAAGTACTGAAGCTTTCTTT
-	TRBJ2-7	TRBV4-3	-	CASSQDGTPAYEQYF	TGCGCCAGCAGCCAAGACGGAACCCCCGCCTACGAGCAGTACTTC
-	TRBJ1-2	TRBV6-6	-	CASSYEGSSGYTF	TGTGCCAGCAGTTACGAGGGGAGTTCCGGCTACACCTTC
-	TRBJ1-5	TRBV6-5	-	CASSYSIEGNQPQHF	TGTGCCAGCAGTTACTCGATCGAAGGAAATCAGCCCCAGCATTTT
-	TRBJ1-2	TRBV9	-	CASSPTDYGYTF	TGTGCCAGCAGCCCGACCGACTATGGCTACACCTTC
-	TRBJ2-7	TRBV28	-	CASLTGGSGSIYEQYF	TGTGCCAGCTTAACAGGGGGAAGCGGGAGCATCTACGAGCAGTACTTC
-	TRBJ2-2	TRBV19	-	CASSDRGANGELFF	TGTGCCAGTAGTGATCGGGGGGCGAACGGGGAGCTGTTTTTT
TRBD1	TRBJ2-3	TRBV7-3	-	CASSFRGRGTPATDTQYF	TGTGCCAGCAGCTTTAGGGGGCGAGGGACCCCCGCCACAGATACGCAGTATTTT
-	TRBJ1-1	TRBV5-3	-	CARSRFDTEAFF	TGTGCCAGAAGCCGCTTTGATACTGAAGCTTTCTTT
-	TRBJ1-4	TRBV19	once	CASGRGYEKLFF	TGTGCCAGTGGCAGGGGCTATGAAAAACTGTTTTTT
-	TRBJ2-5	TRBV20-1	-	CSAETQETQYF	TGCAGTGCCGAAACACAAGAGACCCAGTACTTC
TRBD1	TRBJ1-2	TRBV27	-	CASSFRDSGSYTF	TGTGCCAGCAGTTTCCGGGACAGTGGATCCTACACCTTC
-	TRBJ2-1	TRBV7-2	-	CASSPGVGRSYNEQFF	TGTGCCAGCAGCCCCGGTGTCGGGAGATCCTACAATGAGCAGTTCTTC
-	TRBJ1-4	TRBV10-3	-	CAISESPGLNEKLFF	TGTGCCATCAGTGAGTCGCCAGGTCTTAATGAAAAACTGTTTTTT
-	TRBJ2-1	TRBV7-9	-	CASSLFGTDSYNEQFF	TGTGCCAGCAGCTTATTTGGGACCGACTCCTACAATGAGCAGTTCTTC
-	TRBJ2-7	TRBV11-2	-	CASSPRGGTYEQYF	TGTGCCAGCAGTCCTAGAGGAGGAACCTACGAGCAGTACTTC
-	TRBJ2-2	TRBV2	-	CASSEIGAGNTGELFF	TGTGCCAGCAGTGAGATAGGGGCTGGAAACACCGGGGAGCTGTTTTTT
TRBD2	TRBJ2-7	TRBV13	once	CASSPRFVRDRLAGGAREQYF	TGTGCCAGCAGCCCTCGATTCGTCCGGGATCGACTAGCGGGAGGAGCGAGGGAGCAGTACTTC